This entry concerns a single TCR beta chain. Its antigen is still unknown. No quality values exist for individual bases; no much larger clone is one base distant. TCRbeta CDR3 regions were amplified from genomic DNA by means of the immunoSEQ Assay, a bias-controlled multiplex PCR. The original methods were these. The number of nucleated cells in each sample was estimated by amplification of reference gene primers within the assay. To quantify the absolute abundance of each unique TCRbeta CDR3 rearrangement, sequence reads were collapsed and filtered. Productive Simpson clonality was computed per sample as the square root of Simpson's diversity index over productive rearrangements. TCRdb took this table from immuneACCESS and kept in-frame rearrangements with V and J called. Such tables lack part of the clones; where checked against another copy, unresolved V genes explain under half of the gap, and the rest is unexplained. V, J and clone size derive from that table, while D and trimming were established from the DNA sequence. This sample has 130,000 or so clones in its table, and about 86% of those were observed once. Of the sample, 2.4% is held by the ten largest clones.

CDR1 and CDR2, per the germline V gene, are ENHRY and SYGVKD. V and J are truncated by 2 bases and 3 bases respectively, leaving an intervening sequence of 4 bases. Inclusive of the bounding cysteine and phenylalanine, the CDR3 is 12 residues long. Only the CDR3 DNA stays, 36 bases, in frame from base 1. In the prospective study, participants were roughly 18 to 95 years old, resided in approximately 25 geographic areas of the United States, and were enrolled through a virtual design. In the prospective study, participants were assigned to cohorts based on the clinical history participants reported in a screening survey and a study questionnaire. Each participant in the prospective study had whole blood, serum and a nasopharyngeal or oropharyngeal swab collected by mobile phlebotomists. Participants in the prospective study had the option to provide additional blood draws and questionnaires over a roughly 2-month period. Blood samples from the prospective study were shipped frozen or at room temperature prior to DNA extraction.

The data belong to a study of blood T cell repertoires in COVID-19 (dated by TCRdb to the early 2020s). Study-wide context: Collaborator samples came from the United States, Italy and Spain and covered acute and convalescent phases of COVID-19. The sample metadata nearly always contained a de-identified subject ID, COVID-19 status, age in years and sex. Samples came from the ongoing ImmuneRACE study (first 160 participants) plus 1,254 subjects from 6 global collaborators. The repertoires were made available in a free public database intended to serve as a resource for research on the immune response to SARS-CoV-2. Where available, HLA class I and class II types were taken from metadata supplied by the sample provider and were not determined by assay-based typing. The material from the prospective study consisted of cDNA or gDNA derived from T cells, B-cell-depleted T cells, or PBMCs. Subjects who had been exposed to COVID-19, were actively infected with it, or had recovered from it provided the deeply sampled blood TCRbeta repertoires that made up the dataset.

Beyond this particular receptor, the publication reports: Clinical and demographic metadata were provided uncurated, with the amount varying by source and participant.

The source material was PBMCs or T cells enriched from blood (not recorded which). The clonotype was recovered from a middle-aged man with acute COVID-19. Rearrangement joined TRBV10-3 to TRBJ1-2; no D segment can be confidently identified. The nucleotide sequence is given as TGTGCCATCAGTGAGCGGGACTATGGCTACACCTTC. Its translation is CAISERDYGYTF.